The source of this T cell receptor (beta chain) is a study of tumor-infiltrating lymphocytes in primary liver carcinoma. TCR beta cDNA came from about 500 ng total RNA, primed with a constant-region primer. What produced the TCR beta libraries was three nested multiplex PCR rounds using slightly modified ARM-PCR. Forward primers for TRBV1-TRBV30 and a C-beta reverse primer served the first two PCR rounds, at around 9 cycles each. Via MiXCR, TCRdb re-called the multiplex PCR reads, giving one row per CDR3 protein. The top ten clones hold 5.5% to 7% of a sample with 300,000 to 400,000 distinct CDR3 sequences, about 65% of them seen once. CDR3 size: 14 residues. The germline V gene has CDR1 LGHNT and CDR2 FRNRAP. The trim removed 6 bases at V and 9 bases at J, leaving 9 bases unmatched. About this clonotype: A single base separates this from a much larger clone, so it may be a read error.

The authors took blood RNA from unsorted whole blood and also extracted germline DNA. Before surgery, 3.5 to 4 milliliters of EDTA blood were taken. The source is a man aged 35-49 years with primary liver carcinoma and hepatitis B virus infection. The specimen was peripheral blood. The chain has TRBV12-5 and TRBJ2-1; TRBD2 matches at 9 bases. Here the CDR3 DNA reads TGTGCTAGTGGAAATACGGGACTAGCATTTGAGCAGTTCTTC. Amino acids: CASGNTGLAFEQFF.